A selection of T cell receptor beta chains follows, all from one sample in a study of HIV-infected children after antiretroviral therapy interruption. TCRdb fed the 3' RACE reads into MiXCR, producing one record per CDR3 protein. Among about 40,000 distinct CDR3 sequences listed, approximately 7% were seen once. Material: CD45RA+ CD4+ T cells from PBMCs, pooled from several time points, obtained from a donor given antiretroviral therapy, either interrupted or continuous. All receptors come from a pool of human donors with HIV. CDR3s include the opening cysteine and the closing phenylalanine or tryptophan. A D gene is named only where the DNA matches it firmly. Clone size is shown for a subset of rows, as once, few, many or a class of expanded clone.

v_call,d_call,j_call,clone_size,cdr3_nt,cdr3_aa
TRBV13,-,TRBJ2-7,many,TGTGCCAGCAGCTCCGCCCAGCAAAAGCCCTACGAGCAGTACTTC,CASSSAQQKPYEQYF
TRBV2,-,TRBJ1-1,many,TGTGCCAGCAGTGTTAGGATAAACACTGAAGCTTTCTTT,CASSVRINTEAFF
TRBV7-9,TRBD1,TRBJ1-1,many,TGTGCCAGCAGCCTTCTCCTCTGGACAGGGGTAGAAGCTTTCTTT,CASSLLLWTGVEAFF
TRBV5-1,TRBD2,TRBJ2-3,-,TGCGCCAGCAGCTTGGCCGGGGGGGATACGCAGTATTTT,CASSLAGGDTQYF
TRBV7-9,TRBD2,TRBJ2-3,-,TGTGCCAGCAGCTTCACAGGACTAGCGGGTCGCACAGATACGCAGTATTTT,CASSFTGLAGRTDTQYF
TRBV11-2,-,TRBJ1-1,many,TGTGCCAGCAGAAAACCGGGCCCAGGGACTGAAGCTTTCTTT,CASRKPGPGTEAFF
TRBV15,-,TRBJ1-1,-,TGTGCCACCAGCAGTGACAGGAGGGCAGACACTGAAGCTTTCTTT,CATSSDRRADTEAFF
TRBV5-1,-,TRBJ1-1,many,TGCGCCAGTAGTGGTGCGGGTAACACTGAAGCTTTCTTT,CASSGAGNTEAFF
TRBV7-2,TRBD1,TRBJ2-4,many,TGTGCCAGCAGCAGAAGGACAGGGCTAGCCAAAAACATTCAGTACTTC,CASSRRTGLAKNIQYF
TRBV12-3/TRBV12-4,TRBD1,TRBJ2-5,-,TGTGCCAGCAGTTTCGGGGACAGGGCTCTGGAGACCCAGTACTTC,CASSFGDRALETQYF
TRBV14,-,TRBJ2-6,many,TGTGCCAGCAGCCTGATCACAGGAACCGGGGCCAACGTCCTGACTTTC,CASSLITGTGANVLTF